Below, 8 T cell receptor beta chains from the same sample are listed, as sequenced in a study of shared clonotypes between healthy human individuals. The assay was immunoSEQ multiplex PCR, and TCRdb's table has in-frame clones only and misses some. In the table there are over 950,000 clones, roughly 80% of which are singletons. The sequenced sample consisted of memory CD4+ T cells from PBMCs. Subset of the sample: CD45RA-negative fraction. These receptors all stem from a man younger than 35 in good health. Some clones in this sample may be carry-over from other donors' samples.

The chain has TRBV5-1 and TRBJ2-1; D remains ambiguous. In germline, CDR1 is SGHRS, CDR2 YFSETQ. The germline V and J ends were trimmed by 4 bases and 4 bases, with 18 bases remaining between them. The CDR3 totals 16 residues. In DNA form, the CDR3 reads TGCGCCAGCAGCGGACGTCTGACGCCCATATACAATGAGCAGTTCTTC. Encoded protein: CASSGRLTPIYNEQFF.

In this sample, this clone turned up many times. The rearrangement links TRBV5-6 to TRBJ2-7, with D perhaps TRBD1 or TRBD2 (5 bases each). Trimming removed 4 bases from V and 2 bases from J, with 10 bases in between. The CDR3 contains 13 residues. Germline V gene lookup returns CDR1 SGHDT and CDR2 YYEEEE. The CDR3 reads CASSRWGTYEQYF. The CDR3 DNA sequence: TGTGCCAGCAGCCGGTGGGGGACCTACGAGCAGTACTTC. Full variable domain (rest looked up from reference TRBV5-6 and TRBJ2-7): DAGVTQSPTHLIKTRGQQVTLRCSPKSGHDTVSWYQQALGQGPQFIFQYYEEEERQRGNFPDRFSGHQFPNYSSELNVNALLLGDSALYLCASSRWGTYEQYFGPGTRLTVT.

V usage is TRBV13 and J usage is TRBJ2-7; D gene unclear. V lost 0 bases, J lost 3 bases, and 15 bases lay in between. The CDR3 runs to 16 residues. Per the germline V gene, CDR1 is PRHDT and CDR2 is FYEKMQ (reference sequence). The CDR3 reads CASSLGVMDPGYEQYF. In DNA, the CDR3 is TGTGCCAGCAGCTTAGGCGTTATGGATCCCGGCTACGAGCAGTACTTC.

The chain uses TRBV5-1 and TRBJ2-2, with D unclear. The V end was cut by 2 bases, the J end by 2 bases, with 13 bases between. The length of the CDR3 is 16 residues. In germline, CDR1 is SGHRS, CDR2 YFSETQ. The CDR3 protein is CASSFGQRKNTGELFF. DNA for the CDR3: TGCGCCAGCAGCTTCGGGCAGAGAAAAAACACCGGGGAGCTGTTTTTT. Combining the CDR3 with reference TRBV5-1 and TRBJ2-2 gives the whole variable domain KAGVTQTPRYLIKTRGQQVTLSCSPISGHRSVSWYQQTPGQGLQFLFEYFSETQRNKGNFPGRFSGRQFSNSRSEMNVSTLELGDSALYLCASSFGQRKNTGELFFGEGSRLTVL.

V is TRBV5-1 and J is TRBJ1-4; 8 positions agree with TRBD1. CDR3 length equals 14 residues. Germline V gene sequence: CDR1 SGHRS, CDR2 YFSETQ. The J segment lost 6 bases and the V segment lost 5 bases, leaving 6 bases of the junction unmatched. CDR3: CASRPTGGDEKLFF. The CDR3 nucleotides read TGCGCCAGCAGGCCTACAGGGGGAGATGAAAAACTGTTTTTT.

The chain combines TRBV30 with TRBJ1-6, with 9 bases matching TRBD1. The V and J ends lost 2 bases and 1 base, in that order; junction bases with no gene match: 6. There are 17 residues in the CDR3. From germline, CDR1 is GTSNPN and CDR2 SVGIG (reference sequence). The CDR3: CAWSSGQGVSYNSPLHF. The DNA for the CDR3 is TGTGCCTGGAGTTCGGGACAGGGAGTGTCCTATAATTCACCCCTCCACTTT.

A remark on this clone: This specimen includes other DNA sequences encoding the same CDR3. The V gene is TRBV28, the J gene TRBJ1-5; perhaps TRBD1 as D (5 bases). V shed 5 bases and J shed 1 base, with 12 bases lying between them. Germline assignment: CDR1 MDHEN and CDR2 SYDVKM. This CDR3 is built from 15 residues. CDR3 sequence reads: CASSLVGGSNQPQHF. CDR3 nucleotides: TGTGCCAGCAGTCTTGTTGGGGGAAGCAATCAGCCCCAGCATTTT.

The CDR3, as DNA: TGTGCCAGCAGTGGGACCGCGCGGGGCTACACCTTC. It codes for CASSGTARGYTF. V and J are TRBV2 and TRBJ1-2; D call uncertain. CDR3 length: 12 residues. The V end was cut by 4 bases, the J end by 8 bases, with 11 bases between. CDR1 and CDR2 (germline): SNHLY, FYNNEI.